Given below is one TCR beta chain in context. What it recognizes is unknown. In germline, CDR1 is MNHEY, CDR2 SMNVEV (reference sequence). CDR3 size: 13 residues. The trim removed 6 bases at V and 5 bases at J, leaving 6 bases unmatched. The repertoire was sequenced with immunoSEQ multiplex PCR; TCRdb's copy has only in-frame clones and lacks some. This sample yields some 30,000 clones, of which about 91% are seen a single time; approximately 50% belongs to the top ten. The data derive from a study of lymphopenia after photon versus proton radiotherapy. General study results and limits: Post-nadir diversity loss with photons came from oligoclonal expansion, particularly CD8+ Temra cells. Under photons, naive T cells and diversity fell while effector/memory populations rose. Better survival with proton therapy was suggested as possible, not demonstrated.

The sequence came from a woman aged 60-75 years with cholangiocarcinoma. Some clones in this sample may be carry-over from other donors' samples. This rearrangement joins TRBV27 to TRBJ2-7; TRBD1 agrees at 8 bases. Here the sequenced sample was peripheral blood, taken from a patient treated with proton-based radiotherapy. The CDR3: CASSVTGAHEQYF. The CDR3 DNA sequence: TGTGCCAGCAGCGTGACAGGGGCCCACGAGCAGTACTTC.